These 8 T cell receptor beta chains share one sample of origin, sequenced in a study of blood T cell repertoires in COVID-19. TCRdb's table, derived via immunoSEQ multiplex PCR, lists solely in-frame clones and lacks some. Among some 120,000 clones, 79% were seen once, and the ten largest hold 30% to 45%. The sequencing sample was made of peripheral blood. All receptors come from a man aged 35 to 55 with active or convalescent COVID-19.

This clone has just one count. CDR3 coding DNA: TGTGCCAGCAGCGGGCCGACCGGGACAGGGGACTATGGCTACACCTTC. Protein product: CASSGPTGTGDYGYTF. The chain has TRBV5-5 and TRBJ1-2, with 10 bases that match TRBD1. Trimming at V came to 4 bases and at J to 3 bases, leaving 9 bases not matched to a gene. Germline lookup yields CDR1 SGHKS and CDR2 YYEKEE (reference sequence). This CDR3 is 16 amino acids long.

The rearrangement links TRBV28 to TRBJ2-2; 8 nucleotides line up with TRBD1. Per germline, CDR1 MDHEN and CDR2 SYDVKM. The length of the CDR3 is 16 residues. The trim removed 5 bases at V and 5 bases at J, leaving 10 bases unmatched. The CDR3 here is CASSPDRGRVTGELFF. CDR3 in DNA: TGTGCCAGCAGTCCCGACAGGGGACGAGTGACCGGGGAGCTGTTTTTT.

The V gene is TRBV3-1 (or the pseudogene TRBV3-2), the J gene TRBJ1-2; possibly TRBD1 for D (6 bases). V lost 4 bases to trimming and J lost 8 bases, with 14 bases between them. The length of the CDR3 is 13 residues. Germline V lookup: CDR1 LGHDT, CDR2 YNNKEL (reference sequence). The CDR3 is CASSPLAGDGYTF. The CDR3 DNA follows: TGTGCCAGCAGCCCCCTCGCAGGGGACGGCTACACCTTC.

This chain uses TRBV13 with TRBJ2-4; 10 bases are shared with TRBD1. From germline, CDR1 is PRHDT and CDR2 FYEKMQ (reference sequence). V lost 5 bases, J lost 7 bases, and 11 bases stayed unmatched. The CDR3 extends over 16 amino acids. The CDR3 DNA follows: TGTGCCAGCAGCCTCGGGACAGGGGTGTCCGGGAACATTCAGTACTTC. Its translation is CASSLGTGVSGNIQYF.

This clone has only a few counts. The chain is built from TRBV11-2 and TRBJ2-7; D perhaps matches TRBD2 (6 bases). CDR1 is SGHAT, CDR2 FQNNGV, per germline. V was pared by 3 bases and J by 1 base, with 7 bases between. The CDR3 has 13 residues. Here the CDR3 reads CASSFAGSYEQYF. The CDR3 DNA follows: TGTGCCAGCAGCTTCGCGGGGTCCTACGAGCAGTACTTC.

This clone was found once. The genes are TRBV5-4 and TRBJ1-1; D not resolved. The CDR3 is 13 amino acids. CDR1 and CDR2 (germline): SGHNT, YYREEE (reference sequence). Deletions cut 0 bases from V and 8 bases from J, with 11 bases between. The CDR3 sequence: CASSLAQAREAFF. The CDR3 nucleotides are TGTGCCAGCAGCTTGGCCCAGGCCCGCGAAGCTTTCTTT. The complete variable domain, with remaining parts taken from reference TRBV5-4 and TRBJ1-1, reads ETGVTQSPTHLIKTRGQQVTLRCSSQSGHNTVSWYQQALGQGPQFIFQYYREEENGRGNFPPRFSGLQFPNYSSELNVNALELDDSALYLCASSLAQAREAFFGQGTRLTVV.

The CDR3 is CAWRPGGNTGQPQHF. The CDR3 bases are TGTGCCTGGAGACCGGGAGGAAATACGGGGCAGCCCCAGCATTTT. The chain uses TRBV30 and TRBJ1-5; D is unclear. Germline CDR1 GTSNPN, CDR2 SVGIG (reference sequence). This CDR3 contains 15 residues. V lost 3 bases and J lost 7, with 19 bases in between.

In this sample, this clone turned up a few times. The chain joins TRBV18 to TRBJ2-7; maybe TRBD1 (6 bases). The CDR3 has 16 amino acids. Trimming removed 3 bases from V and 1 base from J, with 16 bases in between. CDR1 KGHSH and CDR2 LQKENI come from the germline V gene. The CDR3: CASSPPQGRISYEQYF. The CDR3 DNA reads TGTGCCAGCTCACCGCCTCAGGGGCGTATATCCTACGAGCAGTACTTC.